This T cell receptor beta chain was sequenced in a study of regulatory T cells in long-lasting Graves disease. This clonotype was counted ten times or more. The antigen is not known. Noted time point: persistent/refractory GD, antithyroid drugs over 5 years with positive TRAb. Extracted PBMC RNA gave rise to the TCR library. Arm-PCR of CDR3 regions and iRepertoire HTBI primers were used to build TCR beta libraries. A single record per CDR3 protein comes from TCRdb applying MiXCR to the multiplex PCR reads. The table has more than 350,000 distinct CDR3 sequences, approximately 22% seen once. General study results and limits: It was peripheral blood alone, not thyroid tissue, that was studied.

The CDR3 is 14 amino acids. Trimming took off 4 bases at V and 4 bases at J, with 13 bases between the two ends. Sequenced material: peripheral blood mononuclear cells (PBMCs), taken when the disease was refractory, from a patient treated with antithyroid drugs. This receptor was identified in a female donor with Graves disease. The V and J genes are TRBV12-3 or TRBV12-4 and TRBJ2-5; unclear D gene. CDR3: CASSYSGRSETQYF. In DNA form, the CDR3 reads TGTGCCAGCAGTTACTCCGGGCGGTCAGAGACCCAGTACTTC.